The 4 T cell receptor beta chains presented below share a single source sample, sequenced in a study of response to subunit inactivated influenza vaccine. Each CDR3 protein is one row after TCRdb ran MiXCR on the RT-PCR reads. The sample lists 650,000 to 800,000 distinct CDR3 sequences, around 14% seen once, with around 6.5% in the top ten. Here the sequenced sample was PBMCs from blood, taken 14 to 15 days before vaccination. The receptor set was obtained from a man in his fifties who received an inactivated influenza vaccine.

This clonotype was counted only a few times. The chain carries TRBV10-2 and TRBJ2-3; D is perhaps TRBD2 (6 bases). The CDR3 spans 14 residues. Germline values: CDR1 WSHSY, CDR2 SAAADI. Trimming removed 7 bases at V and 0 bases at J, with 11 bases between. CDR3 nucleotides: TGCGCCAGCAAACCCGGGACTAGCACAGATACGCAGTATTTT. Its translation: CASKPGTSTDTQYF.

This clonotype came up many times. CDR3 sequence (DNA): TGCAGTGCTAGAGTGGGCGGAATGAACACCGGGGAGCTGTTTTTT. It yields the protein CSARVGGMNTGELFF. The gene calls are TRBV20-1 and TRBJ2-2; D not certain. This CDR3 region has 15 residues. Trimming removed 1 base at V and 1 base at J, with 10 bases between. Germline loops: CDR1 DFQATT, CDR2 SNEGSKA (reference sequence).

The V gene is TRBV27, the J gene TRBJ1-5; a weak D match, TRBD1 (6 bases). The germline gives CDR1 MNHEY, CDR2 SMNVEV (reference sequence). Trimming took 2 bases from V and 5 from J, leaving 13 bases between them. This CDR3 contains 15 residues. CDR3 nucleotides: TGTGCCAGCAGTTTAACCGGGACAACTTATCAGCCCCAGCATTTT. Residues: CASSLTGTTYQPQHF.

A note on this clonotype: One end of the junction varies from germline; a read error may be responsible. The chain recombines TRBV4-3 with TRBJ2-1; 10 bases agree with TRBD2. CDR1 is LGHNA, CDR2 YSLEER, per germline. This CDR3 is 18 amino acids long. The CDR3 spells CASSQTLLLAGCVNEQIF. In DNA form, the CDR3 reads TGCGCCAGCAGCCAAACCCTCTTACTAGCGGGGTGCGTGAATGAGCAGATCTTC.